A selection of T cell receptor beta chains follows, all from one sample in a study of monozygotic twins with inflammatory bowel disease. TCRdb processed the 5' RACE reads again and assigns one entry to each CDR3 protein, with no DNA. The table lists approximately 340,000 distinct CDR3 sequences. The sample taken for sequencing was blood. These receptors were taken from a human donor with ulcerative colitis or Crohn's disease, or a healthy co-twin of an affected twin (not recorded which). Each CDR3 is given with its conserved first and last residue. The order of the fields is V gene, J gene, CDR3 protein.

>TRBV5-1|TRBJ2-7
CASSTGRGDYEQYF
>TRBV20-1|TRBJ2-4
CSASDLAGGLNIQYF
>TRBV7-6|TRBJ2-1
CASSLSLWERGSGEQFF
>TRBV20-1|TRBJ2-5
CSARVLAAPYQETQYF
>TRBV4-2|TRBJ2-7
CASSRSLGEYYEQYF
>TRBV13|TRBJ2-1
CASSGGSGSLSYNEQFF
>TRBV5-5|TRBJ2-3
CASSLRAVGVSADTQYF
>TRBV29-1|TRBJ2-1
CSVVSGGGNNEQFF
>TRBV7-3|TRBJ1-1
CASSPQQGWTEAFF
>TRBV5-1|TRBJ2-2
CASSLAPGPTGELFF
>TRBV6-1|TRBJ2-3
CASSPWKTFQLTDTQYF
>TRBV4-1|TRBJ1-2
CASSQEYGPGNHNYGYTF
>TRBV12-3/TRBV12-4|TRBJ1-2
CASSRGTPPYGYTF
>TRBV20-1|TRBJ2-3
CSAWTTALAASTDTQYF
>TRBV20-1|TRBJ2-7
CSAEARDRGQYEQYF
>TRBV5-1|TRBJ2-3
CASSRDGSTDTQYF
>TRBV18|TRBJ1-1
CASSPLSPEAFF
>TRBV29-1|TRBJ2-7
CSPAGDNPYEQYF
>TRBV10-3|TRBJ2-2
CAIRGSGTSGTTNTGELFF
>TRBV28|TRBJ1-3
CASRIKLTGAKGNTIYF
>TRBV5-8|TRBJ1-1
CASSYQTGYGTEAFF
>TRBV7-2|TRBJ1-1
CASSVQGGGTEAFF
>TRBV24-1|TRBJ2-2
CATSDPAQGFAGGLFF
>TRBV15|TRBJ1-2
CATSRGTVNYGYTF
>TRBV14|TRBJ2-1
CASSLLPSGDNEQFF
>TRBV3-1|TRBJ2-1
CASSSWGTSGPRAYNEQFF
>TRBV4-3|TRBJ1-4
CASSQEHGGLNEKLFF
>TRBV15|TRBJ2-1
CATSRDQRQRDRGSSYNEQFF
>TRBV12-3/TRBV12-4|TRBJ2-7
CASSLRDRKAYF
>TRBV5-4|TRBJ2-1
CASRGRDSSSYNEQFF
>TRBV13|TRBJ2-2
CASSLGTLNTGELFF
>TRBV29-1|TRBJ2-1
CSVEEIGGAYNEQFF
>TRBV7-8|TRBJ2-5
CASSFPKTSGGLTLQETQYF
>TRBV5-1|TRBJ2-1
CASSSTALGRHNEQFF
>TRBV7-8|TRBJ2-1
CASSLRQTGTSAYNEQFF
>TRBV10-3|TRBJ1-1
CAIMYSQGVEVGAFF
>TRBV5-5|TRBJ1-1
CASSLVSRVFSGNTEAFF
>TRBV10-3|TRBJ2-2
CAISEKERELFF
>TRBV5-1|TRBJ2-7
CASSPSGNPYEQYF
>TRBV12-3/TRBV12-4|TRBJ2-3
CASSLRGLGVLRSTDTQYF
>TRBV27|TRBJ2-3
CASSGPFRTDTQYF
>TRBV3-1|TRBJ2-7
CASSQMVGGRSSYEQYF
>TRBV12-3/TRBV12-4|TRBJ1-2
CASSLGSNYGYTF
>TRBV4-1|TRBJ1-4
CASSLRSSSGEKLFF
>TRBV20-1|TRBJ2-7
CSATIRGPSYEQYF
>TRBV5-8|TRBJ2-7
CASTPSGPYEQYF
>TRBV12-3/TRBV12-4|TRBJ1-3
CASSFDRLGGNTIYF